Listed below are T cell receptor beta chains from one sample, sequenced in a study of cytomegalovirus exposure and HLA in healthy donors. Sequenced by immunoSEQ multiplex PCR; TCRdb stores in-frame clones only, minus some. The sample includes fewer than 60,000 clones. What was sequenced was PBMCs. These receptor sequences come from a middle-aged woman in good health and CMV-seronegative. Each CDR3 is given with its conserved first and last residue. D genes are given only for firm matches.

D gene: .; V gene: TRBV5-4; J gene: TRBJ2-7; CDR3 protein: CASSLGVNSAYEQYF
D gene: TRBD1; V gene: TRBV2; J gene: TRBJ2-7; CDR3 protein: CASSEVQGVGFEQYF
D gene: .; V gene: TRBV25-1; J gene: TRBJ2-2; CDR3 protein: CASSAPFTGELFF
D gene: .; V gene: TRBV13; J gene: TRBJ1-1; CDR3 protein: CASSHSLLGTEAFF
D gene: TRBD2; V gene: TRBV19; J gene: TRBJ2-3; CDR3 protein: CASSIEGPSGSPTDTQYF
D gene: TRBD2; V gene: TRBV30; J gene: TRBJ2-1; CDR3 protein: CAWTSGISYNEQFF
D gene: TRBD1; V gene: TRBV30; J gene: TRBJ1-6; CDR3 protein: CAWMGTGGEWQSPLHF
D gene: .; V gene: TRBV10-3; J gene: TRBJ1-1; CDR3 protein: CAISGGGRGPEAFF
D gene: .; V gene: TRBV4-1; J gene: TRBJ2-3; CDR3 protein: CASSQEPDDFRTDTQYF
D gene: .; V gene: TRBV19; J gene: TRBJ1-6; CDR3 protein: CASSIPRSSYNSPLHF
D gene: TRBD1; V gene: TRBV28; J gene: TRBJ1-1; CDR3 protein: CASSSPGTGATEAFF
D gene: .; V gene: TRBV18; J gene: TRBJ2-7; CDR3 protein: CASSPYAGDSYEQYF
D gene: .; V gene: TRBV30; J gene: TRBJ1-5; CDR3 protein: CAGSPGGVSNQPQHF
D gene: .; V gene: TRBV18; J gene: TRBJ1-4; CDR3 protein: CASSPRGSHEKLFF
D gene: .; V gene: TRBV29-1; J gene: TRBJ1-2; CDR3 protein: CSARANYGYTF
D gene: .; V gene: TRBV30; J gene: TRBJ1-5; CDR3 protein: CAWSGPLGSNQPQHF
D gene: TRBD1; V gene: TRBV19; J gene: TRBJ1-1; CDR3 protein: CASYLTGGTEAFF
D gene: .; V gene: TRBV2; J gene: TRBJ2-1; CDR3 protein: CASNSDYPGDEQFF
D gene: TRBD1; V gene: TRBV5-1; J gene: TRBJ2-5; CDR3 protein: CASSLNLGQGVQETQYF
D gene: TRBD1; V gene: TRBV6-5; J gene: TRBJ1-1; CDR3 protein: CASSYSTGWRDTEAFF
D gene: TRBD2; V gene: TRBV19; J gene: TRBJ2-7; CDR3 protein: CASATSGTTYEQYF
D gene: TRBD1; V gene: TRBV5-1; J gene: TRBJ2-7; CDR3 protein: CASGSGGRYEQYF
D gene: .; V gene: TRBV11-2; J gene: TRBJ2-3; CDR3 protein: CASRTVTDTQYF
D gene: TRBD1; V gene: TRBV28; J gene: TRBJ2-7; CDR3 protein: CASSATGDLYEQYF
D gene: .; V gene: TRBV4-1; J gene: TRBJ1-1; CDR3 protein: CASRNRDGDTEAFF
D gene: TRBD2; V gene: TRBV2; J gene: TRBJ2-2; CDR3 protein: CASSEGAGGRTGELFF
D gene: .; V gene: TRBV21-1; J gene: TRBJ1-5; CDR3 protein: CASPREELGSGNQPQHF
D gene: .; V gene: TRBV29-1; J gene: TRBJ2-1; CDR3 protein: CSVDRQGSSLGDNEQFF
D gene: .; V gene: TRBV28; J gene: TRBJ2-7; CDR3 protein: CASSFGTGRWAYEQYF
D gene: .; V gene: TRBV29-1; J gene: TRBJ2-2; CDR3 protein: CSVEDRRNTGELFF
D gene: TRBD1; V gene: TRBV6-5; J gene: TRBJ2-7; CDR3 protein: CASSYSGQGSYEQYF
D gene: .; V gene: TRBV14; J gene: TRBJ2-3; CDR3 protein: CASSLNTGRGTDTQYF
D gene: .; V gene: TRBV28; J gene: TRBJ1-4; CDR3 protein: CASSLEQDNEKLFF
D gene: TRBD2; V gene: TRBV10-3; J gene: TRBJ2-1; CDR3 protein: CAISESTSGSGSYNEQFF
D gene: .; V gene: TRBV5-1; J gene: TRBJ2-1; CDR3 protein: CASSSRGELYNEQFF
D gene: .; V gene: TRBV14; J gene: TRBJ1-1; CDR3 protein: CASSQEEWNTEAFF
D gene: .; V gene: TRBV2; J gene: TRBJ1-6; CDR3 protein: CASTPVVSPLHF
D gene: .; V gene: TRBV15; J gene: TRBJ1-1; CDR3 protein: CATSRDSNTEAFF
D gene: .; V gene: TRBV19; J gene: TRBJ2-7; CDR3 protein: CASSEGPPYEQYF
D gene: .; V gene: TRBV4-1; J gene: TRBJ1-3; CDR3 protein: CASSQESTPFSGNTIYF
D gene: TRBD1; V gene: TRBV19; J gene: TRBJ2-7; CDR3 protein: CASSSWLGTGEYEQYF
D gene: TRBD2; V gene: TRBV18; J gene: TRBJ2-5; CDR3 protein: CASSQGEGPQETQYF
D gene: .; V gene: TRBV19; J gene: TRBJ1-5; CDR3 protein: CATSFGHSNQPQHF
D gene: .; V gene: TRBV27; J gene: TRBJ1-6; CDR3 protein: CANSDRDIFSYNSPLHF
D gene: .; V gene: TRBV6-1; J gene: TRBJ1-5; CDR3 protein: CASAGFQPQHF
D gene: .; V gene: TRBV4-2; J gene: TRBJ2-5; CDR3 protein: CASSRTAGNQETQYF
D gene: TRBD2; V gene: TRBV28; J gene: TRBJ2-1; CDR3 protein: CASSLSGGGPYNEQFF
D gene: .; V gene: TRBV6-6; J gene: TRBJ1-2; CDR3 protein: CASSRRQSGGYTF
D gene: TRBD2; V gene: TRBV7-3; J gene: TRBJ2-6; CDR3 protein: CASSLNGGASGANVLTF